Sequencing of this T cell receptor (beta chain) was carried out in a study of blood T cell repertoires in COVID-19. Turning to the study itself: Material from acute and convalescent COVID-19 was sourced from the United States, Italy and Spain. T cells, B-cell-depleted T cells, or PBMCs supplied cDNA or gDNA.

Enrollment of patients from Seattle took place during active infection, with longitudinal follow-up. Under the authors' procedure: Amplification of reference gene primers was used by the study to estimate nucleated cell counts. TCRdb's table, derived via immunoSEQ multiplex PCR, lists solely in-frame clones and lacks some. The V and J calls and clone size are taken from that table; D and trimming were inferred from the DNA. The sample contains hundreds of thousands of clones, approximately 90% of which appear only once. CDR1 MNHEY and CDR2 SMNVEV come from the germline V gene (reference sequence). Trimming removed 7 bases from V and 10 bases from J, with 14 bases in between. This CDR3 has 13 amino acids.

The receptor's source is a man in his sixties with COVID-19, enrolled during active disease. Sequencing was performed on peripheral blood. This chain joins TRBV27 and TRBJ1-6, with a tentative D call TRBD1 (6 bases). The CDR3 is CASNSGGSSPLHF. In DNA form, the CDR3 reads TGTGCCAGCAACTCTGGGGGCAGCTCACCCCTCCACTTT.